A selection of T cell receptor beta chains follows, all from one sample in a study of shared clonotypes between healthy human individuals. This table comes from immunoSEQ multiplex PCR, and its TCRdb copy is limited to in-frame clones, with some not included. The data hold hundreds of thousands of clones, with around 92% observed a single time. Source material: naive CD8+ T cells sorted from blood. These receptor sequences come from a man aged 30-40 years in good health. CDR3s include the opening cysteine and the closing phenylalanine or tryptophan. A D gene is named only where the DNA matches it firmly. Some rows have no size entry. The others give once, few or many, or a class for an expanded clone.

abundance	d_gene	j_gene	v_gene	CDR3nt	CDR3aa
NA	NA	TRBJ2-7	TRBV5-1	TGCGCCAGCAGCTTGGCCCCCAGCGAGCAGTACTTC	CASSLAPSEQYF
once	TRBD1	TRBJ2-3	TRBV27	TGTGCCAGCAGTTTATCACAGGGGGCGTACGATACGCAGTATTTT	CASSLSQGAYDTQYF
few	NA	TRBJ2-7	TRBV28	TGTGCCAGCACGTCCATTTACTACGAGCAGTACTTC	CASTSIYYEQYF
NA	NA	TRBJ1-2	TRBV9	TGTGCCAGCAGCTATGAGGGGTCGGGTAACTATGGCTACACCTTC	CASSYEGSGNYGYTF
NA	NA	TRBJ2-1	TRBV5-6	TGTGCCAGCAGCTTGGGCGGGACCAACTACAATGAGCAGTTCTTC	CASSLGGTNYNEQFF
few	NA	TRBJ2-7	TRBV27	TGTGCCAGCAGCCTGGTCCCAATCAGGGACGAGCAGTACTTC	CASSLVPIRDEQYF
NA	NA	TRBJ2-7	TRBV7-9	TGTGCCAGCAGCACCCTGACAGGAACCATTGCCTACGAGCAGTACTTC	CASSTLTGTIAYEQYF
NA	NA	TRBJ2-7	TRBV10-3	TGTGCCATCAGTGACCTAGGCACCTACGAGCAGTACTTC	CAISDLGTYEQYF
NA	NA	TRBJ2-1	TRBV7-3	TGTGCCAGCAGCTTAGGGGAGTGGGGCTACAATGAGCAGTTCTTC	CASSLGEWGYNEQFF
few	NA	TRBJ2-1	TRBV2	TGTGCCAGCAGTGATGAGCGGTCAGCCTACAATGAGCAGTTCTTC	CASSDERSAYNEQFF
NA	NA	TRBJ1-1	TRBV4-1	TGCGCCAGCAGCCAAGATTCGTCTCAGGGGTACGAAGCTTTCTTT	CASSQDSSQGYEAFF
once	NA	TRBJ2-2	TRBV6-1	TGTGCCAGCAGTGAAGTAGCGGCCAACACCGGGGAGCTGTTTTTT	CASSEVAANTGELFF
NA	NA	TRBJ2-7	TRBV28	TGTGCCAGCAGTAACAGGGTTGTGGGAGAGCAGTACTTC	CASSNRVVGEQYF